This TCR beta chain was sequenced in a study of patients and donors after allogeneic stem cell transplantation. TCRdb reprocessed the RT-PCR reads via MiXCR and lists one record per CDR3 protein. The repertoire holds about 160,000 distinct CDR3 sequences, 20% to 25% seen once, with 25% to 30% in the top ten. CDR1 is SGHTA and CDR2 is FQGNSA in the germline V gene. V lost 7 bases, J lost 4 bases, and 8 bases lay in between. This CDR3 spans 13 amino acids. This clonotype was counted between two and nine times. The chain uses TRBV7-2 and TRBJ2-6, with D unresolved. Specimen: blood, either unsorted or a sorted T cell fraction (not recorded which). This clonotype originated in a human donor who was either an allogeneic HSCT recipient or a stem cell or donor lymphocyte infusion donor (not recorded which). It is not recorded whose cells these are; they may come from a transplant donor. CDR3 amino acids: CASTDSGANVLTF. In nucleotides, the CDR3 is TGTGCCAGCACCGATAGCGGGGCCAACGTCCTGACTTTC.